Presented here are 23 T cell receptor beta chains from one specimen sequenced in a study of Ad26.COV2.S vaccination and SARS-CoV-2 variants. The table came from immunoSEQ multiplex PCR; TCRdb's copy has only in-frame clones and leaves some out. The table includes some 340,000 clones, around 84% detected once. Described treatment: 19 received Ad26.COV2.S at low or high dose, single or two shots; 5 received placebo; per-sample allocation not given. The investigators took samples on day 63 after the first vaccine or placebo injection. The material sequenced was peripheral blood, taken in a trial of Ad26.COV2.S vaccine versus placebo. Every receptor here comes from a person aged 18-60 years who received the Ad26.COV2.S COVID-19 vaccine or a placebo.

The chain is built from TRBV6-2 or TRBV6-3 and TRBJ1-5; 7 bases are shared with TRBD1. The CDR3 runs to 16 residues. V shed 0 bases and J 2 bases; nucleotides not matched to a gene: 4. Per germline, CDR1 MNHEY and CDR2 SVGEGT. CDR3 amino acids: CASSYSRGTGNQPQHF. The CDR3 nucleotides are TGTGCCAGCAGTTACTCGAGGGGGACAGGCAATCAGCCCCAGCATTTT.

The chain employs TRBV4-1 and TRBJ2-1; 14 bases match TRBD2. With 4 bases clipped from V and 2 bases from J, the junction kept 10 bases outside the gene matches. Germline-derived CDR1 and CDR2 are MGHRA and YSYEKL. The CDR3 length is 19 residues. CDR3 amino acids: CASSRMPGLAGAPYNEQFF. The CDR3 DNA is TGCGCCAGCAGCCGCATGCCGGGACTAGCGGGGGCCCCCTACAATGAGCAGTTCTTC.

Of note for this clone: A read error may produce the germline difference seen at one junction end. The chain recombines TRBV6-2 or TRBV6-3 with TRBJ1-2; TRBD1 is a possible D gene (6 bases). Germline CDR1 reads MNHEY; CDR2 reads SVGEGT. The CDR3 contains 18 residues. The chain's CDR3 is CASSDHSGTSYANYGYIF. CDR3 sequence (DNA): TGTGCCAGCAGTGACCACTCCGGGACAAGCTACGCTAACTATGGCTACATCTTC.

This clone was seen only a few times. CDR3 sequence reads: CSASTPRGGYEQFF. The CDR3 DNA reads as TGCAGTGCTAGTACCCCGCGGGGGGGGTATGAGCAGTTCTTC. The genes are TRBV20-1 and TRBJ2-1; 9 positions agree with TRBD2. CDR1 and CDR2 (germline): DFQATT, SNEGSKA (reference sequence). The V gene end was trimmed by 3 bases and the J gene end by 8 bases; junction bases not matched to a gene: 8. This CDR3 spans 14 amino acids.

The chain couples TRBV18 to TRBJ2-1, with 9 bases lining up with TRBD1. This CDR3 is 16 amino acids long. Germline V gene sequence: CDR1 KGHSH, CDR2 LQKENI. V shed 3 bases, J shed 4 bases, and the junction held 7 bases outside the gene matches. The CDR3 loop reads CASSPLTGTGYNEQFF. CDR3 nucleotide sequence: TGTGCCAGCTCACCTCTGACCGGGACAGGGTACAATGAGCAGTTCTTC.

The chain combines TRBV16 with TRBJ1-6; no reliable D call. Trimming pared 4 bases from V and 9 bases from J, leaving 7 bases between. This CDR3 has 12 residues. The V gene's germline CDR1 is KGHSY and CDR2 FQNENV. The CDR3 loop is CASSRQTSPLHF. The CDR3 bases are TGTGCCAGCAGCCGACAAACTTCACCCCTCCACTTT. Variable domain in full (rest from reference TRBV16 and TRBJ1-6): GEEVAQTPKHLVRGEGQKAKLYCAPIKGHSYVFWYQQVLKNEFKFLISFQNENVFDETGMPKERFSAKCLPNSPCSLEIQATKLEDSAVYFCASSRQTSPLHFGNGTRLTVT.

This chain uses TRBV6-5 with TRBJ1-1; D unresolved. V dropped 2 bases and J dropped 5 bases, with 9 bases sitting between them. Germline lookup yields CDR1 MNHEY and CDR2 SVGAGI. The CDR3 totals 13 residues. CDR3 residues: CASSYTRGTEAFF. The CDR3 DNA reads as TGTGCCAGCAGTTACACGCGCGGAACTGAAGCTTTCTTT.

This rearrangement joins TRBV3-1 (or the pseudogene TRBV3-2) to TRBJ1-6; a possible D gene is TRBD1 (5 bases). Germline CDR1 and CDR2: LGHDT and YNNKEL (reference sequence). This CDR3 comprises 14 residues. The V end was cut by 1 base, the J end by 8 bases, with 9 bases between. The CDR3 DNA is TGTGCCAGCAGCCAAGGGGGGTTCGATTCACCCCTCCACTTT. Its translation is CASSQGGFDSPLHF.

J is TRBJ2-5 and V is TRBV3-1 (or the pseudogene TRBV3-2); D perhaps matches TRBD2 (5 bases). V was clipped by 4 bases and J by 7 bases, with 16 bases between them. The CDR3 consists of 14 residues. Germline V lookup: CDR1 LGHDT, CDR2 YNNKEL (reference sequence). The CDR3 nucleotides read TGTGCCAGCAGCCTCCGGGTCCAAGAGGGGACCCAGTACTTC. Its translation: CASSLRVQEGTQYF.

The chain couples TRBV20-1 to TRBJ2-3; the D is unclear. V lost 6 bases, J lost 1 base, and 5 bases lay in between. The germline V gene has CDR1 DFQATT and CDR2 SNEGSKA (reference sequence). The CDR3 has 11 residues. CDR3 sequence reads: CSAGGTDTQYF. In DNA, the CDR3 is TGCAGTGCGGGTGGCACAGATACGCAGTATTTT.

The chain carries TRBV7-2 and TRBJ2-5; TRBD2 agrees at 12 bases. V shed 5 bases, J shed 5 bases, and the junction held 6 bases outside the gene matches. CDR1 and CDR2 (germline): SGHTA, FQGNSA. The CDR3 has 15 amino acids. This chain's CDR3 is CASSGAGTSGETQYF. The CDR3 DNA follows: TGTGCCAGCAGCGGTGCGGGGACTAGCGGGGAGACCCAGTACTTC.

The rearrangement joins TRBV6-2 or TRBV6-3 to TRBJ2-1; 15 bases align to TRBD2. This CDR3 region has 14 residues. Germline assignment: CDR1 MNHEY and CDR2 SVGEGT. V was clipped by 6 bases and J by 12 bases; unmatched bases: 6. In DNA form, the CDR3 reads TGTGCCAGCAGCAGGACTAGCGGGGGGGCCCGGCAGTTCTTC. Translation: CASSRTSGGARQFF.

This clone was found a few times. V gene TRBV5-8 combines with J gene TRBJ1-6; 7 positions match TRBD1. V lost 0 bases and J lost 14; bases outside the gene matches: 11. CDR1 and CDR2 (germline): SGHTS, YDEGEE. The CDR3 runs to 15 residues. The CDR3 nucleotides read TGTGCCAGCAGCTTGGCCTGGCCGCAGGGGGTATCCCTCCACTTT. This sequence encodes CASSLAWPQGVSLHF.

The J gene is TRBJ2-7, the V gene TRBV7-2; D gene uncertain. The length of the CDR3 is 13 residues. The germline V gene encodes CDR1 SGHTA and CDR2 FQGNSA. Trimming left V 2 bases short and J 2 bases short, with 7 bases between. The CDR3 bases are TGTGCCAGCAGCTTAACCCGGACCTACGAGCAGTACTTC. Amino acids: CASSLTRTYEQYF.

There are a few counts of this clone. V and J are TRBV7-2 and TRBJ1-6; D call uncertain. The V gene lost 1 base and the J gene lost 0 bases, with 7 bases spanning the gap. CDR1 is SGHTA, CDR2 FQGNSA, per germline. The CDR3 is made up of 16 amino acids. In DNA, the CDR3 is TGTGCCAGCAGCTTAGTTGGAAGCTCCTATAATTCACCCCTCCACTTT. Encoded protein: CASSLVGSSYNSPLHF.

This clone has just one count. V gene TRBV3-1 (or the pseudogene TRBV3-2) combines with J gene TRBJ1-1, with 8 bases lining up with TRBD1. Germline CDR1 is LGHDT and CDR2 is YNNKEL (reference sequence). Trimming at V came to 3 bases and at J to 4 bases, leaving 1 base not matched to a gene. CDR3 length: 13 residues. The CDR3 protein is CASSHGQGTEAFF. The CDR3 DNA is TGTGCCAGCAGCCACGGACAGGGCACTGAAGCTTTCTTT.

The chain recombines TRBV7-6 with TRBJ1-3; D not certain. The CDR3 loop spans 16 amino acids. Germline values: CDR1 SGHVS, CDR2 FNYEAQ. V was trimmed by 0 bases and J by 1 base, leaving 10 bases between them. The CDR3 region is CASSLADGGSGNTIYF. CDR3 nucleotides: TGTGCCAGCAGCTTAGCGGATGGAGGGTCTGGAAACACCATATATTTT.

The chain joins TRBV11-2 to TRBJ2-2; D may match TRBD1 or TRBD2 (6 bases each). V was trimmed by 1 base and J by 5 bases, leaving 14 bases between them. Germline lookup yields CDR1 SGHAT and CDR2 FQNNGV. The CDR3 is 16 amino acids. The CDR3 DNA reads as TGTGCCAGCAGCTTAGTAGGAGGGGGTTCGACCGGGGAGCTGTTTTTT. This sequence encodes CASSLVGGGSTGELFF. The full variable domain, rest sourced from reference TRBV11-2 and TRBJ2-2, is EAGVAQSPRYKIIEKRQSVAFWCNPISGHATLYWYQQILGQGPKLLIQFQNNGVVDDSQLPKDRFSAERLKGVDSTLKIQPAKLEDSAVYLCASSLVGGGSTGELFFGEGSRLTVL.

The rearrangement links TRBV5-1 to TRBJ2-1, with D unclear. This CDR3 is 19 amino acids long. Trimming removed 0 bases at V and 0 bases at J, with 19 bases between. CDR1 and CDR2 (germline): SGHRS, YFSETQ. The CDR3 sequence is CASSLGLDGTKSSYNEQFF. The CDR3 DNA sequence: TGCGCCAGCAGCTTGGGCTTAGACGGAACTAAGAGCTCCTACAATGAGCAGTTCTTC.

The J gene is TRBJ1-6, the V gene TRBV7-9; tentative D call: TRBD1 (5 bases). CDR1 SEHNR and CDR2 FQNEAQ come from the germline V gene (reference sequence). Trimming pared 3 bases from V and 10 bases from J, leaving 13 bases between. The CDR3 contains 14 residues. CDR3 sequence: CASSFRDLLSPLHF. The DNA of the CDR3 is TGTGCCAGCAGCTTCAGGGACTTGTTGTCACCCCTCCACTTT.

This sequence joins TRBV7-2 and TRBJ1-5; weak D call: TRBD1 (5 bases). The CDR3 has 15 residues. Germline V CDR1 and CDR2: SGHTA, FQGNSA. The ends were cut back, 3 bases at V and 4 bases at J, with 13 bases in the middle. The CDR3 sequence is CASSLSGGANQPQHF. CDR3 sequence (DNA): TGTGCCAGCAGCTTGTCCGGAGGGGCTAATCAGCCCCAGCATTTT.

The rearrangement joins TRBV4-2 to TRBJ1-1; tentatively, D is TRBD1 (6 bases). This CDR3 region has 15 residues. Germline V gene sequence: CDR1 LGHNA, CDR2 YNFKEQ. V lost 0 bases to trimming and J lost 1 base, with 9 bases between them. The CDR3 spells CASSQETGPNTEAFF. The CDR3 coding sequence is TGTGCCAGCAGCCAAGAAACAGGGCCGAACACTGAAGCTTTCTTT.

The gene calls are TRBV10-3 and TRBJ1-1; no clear D. Between the trimmed V and J ends, which lost 5 bases and 1 base, there was a span of 11 bases. CDR1 and CDR2 (germline): ENHRY, SYGVKD. CDR3 length: 14 residues. In DNA, the CDR3 is TGTGCCATCAGTTTAGCGGACGGGAACACTGAAGCTTTCTTT. Translation: CAISLADGNTEAFF.